Below, 32 T cell receptor beta chains from the same sample are listed, as sequenced in a study of T cells in Graves' hyperthyroidism and ophthalmopathy. RNA transcripts were the template for amplifying TCR beta CDR3 regions. During a first-round RT-PCR of the TCR CDR3, the HTBI primer set was used. TCRdb passed the multiplex PCR reads through MiXCR, listing each CDR3 protein once. The sample carries about 840,000 distinct CDR3 sequences, 38% recorded once. Sequences were obtained from blood. Receptor source: a man aged 18 to 35 with Graves' hyperthyroidism.

The V call is TRBV20-1, the J call TRBJ1-2; no reliable D call. The germline CDR1 and CDR2 sequences are DFQATT and SNEGSKA (reference sequence). This CDR3 region has 11 residues. V lost 3 bases to trimming and J lost 5 bases, with 7 bases between them. The CDR3 nucleotides are TGCAGTGCTAGGGACCTTTATGGCTACACCTTC. Amino acids: CSARDLYGYTF.

The chain recombines TRBV6-1 with TRBJ2-7; D is uncertain. The CDR3 consists of 13 residues. Germline loops: CDR1 MNHNS, CDR2 SASEGT. Trimming removed 11 bases from V and 5 bases from J, with 19 bases in between. The CDR3 region is CASKVSPKDEQYF. The CDR3 region has the DNA TGTGCCTCCAAAGTGAGTCCCAAAGACGAGCAGTACTTC.

The chain has TRBV12-3 or TRBV12-4 and TRBJ1-1, with D unresolved. The CDR3 contains 11 residues. V dropped 6 bases and J dropped 8 bases, with 10 bases sitting between them. DNA for the CDR3: TGTGCCAGCAGCCGGGAAGAGGAAGCTTTCTTT. Translated, it gives CASSREEEAFF.

The gene calls are TRBV5-6 and TRBJ1-2; TRBD1 might be the D (6 bases). CDR3 length: 16 amino acids. V was clipped by 2 bases and J by 3 bases, with 17 bases between them. Germline V lookup: CDR1 SGHDT, CDR2 YYEEEE. CDR3 amino acids: CASSFQGNSPYYGYTF. DNA of the CDR3: TGTGCCAGCAGCTTTCAGGGGAATAGCCCATACTATGGCTACACCTTC.

This clonotype was seen many times. The rearrangement joins TRBV29-1 to TRBJ1-4; 7 positions agree with TRBD1. This CDR3 contains 13 residues. Germline lookup yields CDR1 SQVTM and CDR2 ANQGSEA. The V and J ends lost 7 bases and 5 bases, in that order; junction bases with no gene match: 7. The DNA of the CDR3 is TGCAGCGCCACGGACAGGAAAAATGAAAAACTGTTTTTT. Amino acid sequence: CSATDRKNEKLFF.

This clonotype was seen at least ten times. This chain uses TRBV7-8 with TRBJ1-1; TRBD1 matches at 7 bases. J gave up 2 bases and V 1 base, and 4 bases lay outside the gene matches. The CDR3 totals 15 residues. Germline V gene data show CDR1 as SGHVS and CDR2 as FQNEAQ. CDR3 region: CASSLGPGGNTEAFF. CDR3 nucleotides: TGTGCCAGCAGCTTAGGCCCAGGGGGTAACACTGAAGCTTTCTTT.

This clonotype was found many times. The chain is built from TRBV15 and TRBJ2-2; 8 bases match TRBD1. The CDR3 is made up of 16 amino acids. CDR1 LNHNV and CDR2 YYDKDF come from the germline V gene (reference sequence). The V gene end was trimmed by 0 bases and the J gene end by 4 bases; junction bases not matched to a gene: 4. CDR3 loop: CATSRETRGRTGELFF. CDR3 nucleotides: TGTGCCACCAGCAGAGAAACCAGGGGGCGCACCGGGGAGCTGTTTTTT.

In regard to this clonotype: The junction departs from germline at one end; a sequencing error may be responsible. The V and J genes are TRBV5-1 and TRBJ2-2; D is perhaps TRBD2 (5 bases). The germline CDR1 and CDR2 sequences are SGHRS and YFSETQ. This CDR3 region has 14 residues. CDR3 sequence: CASSLNRNTGELLF. CDR3 in DNA: TGCGCCAGCAGCTTGAATAGAAACACCGGGGAGCTGCTTTTT.

This clonotype was detected once. The rearrangement uses TRBV10-3 and TRBJ2-2; 7 bases line up with TRBD2. This CDR3 has 17 residues. The ends lost 6 bases at V and 4 bases at J; junction bases unmatched: 14. Per the germline V gene, CDR1 is ENHRY and CDR2 is SYGVKD. The CDR3 DNA follows: TGTGCCATCAGGGGGACCTCCGCGGGAGTGATCACCGGGGAGCTGTTTTTT. Its protein is CAIRGTSAGVITGELFF.

The rearrangement joins TRBV9 to TRBJ1-6, with 10 bases lining up with TRBD1. Germline values: CDR1 SGDLS, CDR2 YYNGEE. The CDR3 length is 15 residues. Trimming took 0 bases from V and 11 from J; bases not matched to a gene: 5. The CDR3: CASSVEGTGVTPLHF. CDR3 sequence (DNA): TGTGCCAGCAGCGTAGAGGGGACAGGGGTAACACCCCTCCACTTT.

This clonotype was picked up a small number of times. This CDR3 reads CASSQEGGPSGKLFF. The CDR3 DNA reads TGCGCCAGCAGCCAAGAGGGAGGGCCCTCAGGAAAACTGTTTTTT. The chain combines TRBV4-3 with TRBJ1-4; no clear D gene. The CDR3 spans 15 residues. The germline gives CDR1 LGHNA, CDR2 YSLEER. V gave up 0 bases and J gave up 10 bases, with 15 bases separating them.

About this clonotype: The junction does not match germline at one end; this may be a read error. This chain joins TRBV10-3 and TRBJ2-7, with 9 bases matching TRBD1. The length of the CDR3 is 17 residues. Germline loops: CDR1 ENHRY, CDR2 SYGVKD. The CDR3 nucleotides read TGTGCCAGCAGTTACTCCCCAACCGGGACAGGGTCCTACGAGCAGTACTTC. Protein sequence: CASSYSPTGTGSYEQYF.

This clonotype was found many times. The V and J genes are TRBV14 and TRBJ2-7; TRBD2 agrees at 7 bases. CDR1 and CDR2 from the germline V gene are SGHDN and FVKESK. The junction had 12 bases not matched to a gene; V was cut back by 4 bases and J by 6 bases. CDR3 length: 15 amino acids. CDR3 protein: CASSRQAGKVGEQYF. The CDR3 bases are TGTGCCAGCAGCCGACAAGCGGGGAAGGTGGGCGAGCAGTACTTC.

This chain connects TRBV4-1 to TRBJ2-2; TRBD2 matches 9 bases. This CDR3 region has 17 residues. With 2 bases clipped from V and 1 base from J, the junction kept 5 bases outside the gene matches. Per germline, CDR1 MGHRA and CDR2 YSYEKL. The CDR3 region is CASSQRTSGLNTGELFF. The CDR3 nucleotides read TGCGCCAGCAGCCAACGTACTAGCGGGTTGAACACCGGGGAGCTGTTTTTT.

Comments on this clonotype: This could be a read error, since a much larger clone is one nucleotide away. The V and J genes are TRBV19 and TRBJ1-6; D is undetermined. This CDR3 is 14 amino acids long. Looked up from germline, CDR1 is LNHDA and CDR2 is SQIVND (reference sequence). Trimming took off 9 bases at V and 7 bases at J, with 16 bases between the two ends. The CDR3 coding sequence is TGTGCCAGCAGCCGGAAGGCAGAGAATTCACCCCTCCACTTT. Translation: CASSRKAENSPLHF.

V is TRBV7-2 and J is TRBJ2-7, with TRBD2 identical over 7 bases. In germline, CDR1 is SGHTA, CDR2 FQGNSA. The CDR3 extends over 15 amino acids. J lost 2 bases, V lost 3 bases, and 7 bases had no gene match. The CDR3: CASSFGETSAYEQYF. DNA for the CDR3: TGTGCCAGCAGCTTCGGAGAAACTAGCGCCTACGAGCAGTACTTC.

The sample holds a few counts of this clonotype. This chain connects TRBV20-1 to TRBJ1-5; 10 nucleotides align to TRBD1. CDR1 and CDR2 from the germline V gene are DFQATT and SNEGSKA (reference sequence). The CDR3 has 14 amino acids. The junction had 9 bases not matched to a gene; V was cut back by 6 bases and J by 7 bases. As DNA, the CDR3 is TGCAGTGCCGCCGGGACAGGGGCGGAGCAGCCCCAGCATTTT. It encodes CSAAGTGAEQPQHF.

As regards this clonotype: A much larger clonotype is one base distant, so this may be a read error. The genes are TRBV7-2 and TRBJ2-5, with TRBD2 matching 8 bases. The CDR3 has 14 residues. CDR1 SGHTA and CDR2 FQGNSA come from the germline V gene. Unmatched junction bases numbered 8, after V lost 2 bases and J lost 9 bases. As DNA, the CDR3 is TGTGCCAGCAGCTTAAGCGGGAGTTTGGAGGCCCAGTACTTC. Translation gives CASSLSGSLEAQYF.

Only one count was recorded for this clonotype. The chain combines TRBV19 with TRBJ1-2, with 8 bases that match TRBD1. This CDR3 region has 15 residues. The germline V gene encodes CDR1 LNHDA and CDR2 SQIVND (reference sequence). V was pared by 5 bases and J by 1 base, with 6 bases of the junction left unmatched. CDR3 amino acids: CASSPGTGFNYGYTF. The CDR3 coding sequence is TGTGCCAGTAGTCCCGGGACAGGCTTTAACTATGGCTACACCTTC.

This clonotype was counted a single time. This rearrangement joins TRBV25-1 to TRBJ1-4; TRBD1 is a possible D gene (6 bases). V was trimmed by 8 bases and J by 4 bases, leaving 11 bases between them. There are 13 residues in the CDR3. Germline V gene sequence: CDR1 MGHDK, CDR2 SYGVNS. CDR3 coding DNA: TGTGCCAGCTTTGGCAGGGGTAATGAAAAACTGTTTTTT. This sequence encodes CASFGRGNEKLFF.

The J gene is TRBJ1-5, the V gene TRBV4-2, with D possibly matching TRBD1 (6 bases). The germline gives CDR1 LGHNA, CDR2 YNFKEQ. Trimming cost V 4 bases and J 5 bases, with 12 bases left between them. CDR3 size: 14 residues. The CDR3 DNA is TGTGCCAGCAGCCCTGACAGGATTCATCAGCCCCAGCATTTT. It is translated as CASSPDRIHQPQHF.

This clonotype has just a few counts. The rearrangement links TRBV5-1 to TRBJ1-1; TRBD1 might be the D (5 bases). With 0 bases removed from V and 1 base from J, the gap between germline ends came to 13 bases. This CDR3 is 16 amino acids long. The germline gives CDR1 SGHRS, CDR2 YFSETQ. CDR3 protein: CASSLGETVKNTEAFF. In DNA form, the CDR3 reads TGCGCCAGCAGCTTGGGAGAGACAGTCAAGAACACTGAAGCTTTCTTT.

This clonotype is a singleton in its sample. The V gene is TRBV6-1, the J gene TRBJ2-7; D might be TRBD1 or TRBD2, each matching 5 bases. The V and J ends lost 5 bases and 5 bases respectively, with 16 bases between them. Germline lookup yields CDR1 MNHNS and CDR2 SASEGT. The CDR3 runs 14 residues. The CDR3 coding sequence is TGTGCCAGCAGTACAGGACTCTTTGTCGACGAGCAGTACTTC. Its translation is CASSTGLFVDEQYF.

The V and J genes are TRBV20-1 and TRBJ2-6; 12 bases map to TRBD2. The V gene end was trimmed by 2 bases and the J gene end by 4 bases; junction bases not matched to a gene: 6. The V gene's germline CDR1 is DFQATT and CDR2 SNEGSKA (reference sequence). This CDR3 has 17 amino acids. The CDR3 DNA reads as TGCAGTGCTAGATTTCTAGCGGGAGGGCCCGGGGCCAACGTCCTGACTTTC. This sequence encodes CSARFLAGGPGANVLTF.

This clonotype was counted only a few times. J is TRBJ2-7 and V is TRBV5-1; no definite D call. CDR3 length: 12 residues. With 0 bases removed from V and 6 bases from J, the gap between germline ends came to 7 bases. In germline, CDR1 is SGHRS, CDR2 YFSETQ. The CDR3 protein is CASSLVRAEQYF. CDR3 bases: TGCGCCAGCAGCTTGGTACGGGCCGAGCAGTACTTC.

This clonotype was observed at least ten times. The chain combines TRBV29-1 with TRBJ2-7, with TRBD1 matching over 7 bases. Trimming cost V 4 bases and J 0 bases; bases outside gene matches: 3. CDR1 and CDR2 (germline): SQVTM, ANQGSEA. The CDR3 is made up of 13 amino acids. The CDR3 sequence: CSVVRDSSYEQYF. CDR3 DNA: TGCAGCGTTGTCCGGGACAGCTCCTACGAGCAGTACTTC.

This clonotype has ten or more counts. This chain joins TRBV9 and TRBJ1-6; 8 positions agree with TRBD1. Unmatched junction bases numbered 4, after V lost 0 bases and J lost 5 bases. CDR3 size: 16 residues. Germline V gives CDR1 SGDLS, CDR2 YYNGEE. The CDR3 sequence is CASSVGTGTNNSPLHF. CDR3 nucleotides: TGTGCCAGCAGCGTAGGGACAGGGACCAATAATTCACCCCTCCACTTT.

V and J are TRBV29-1 and TRBJ1-3; a possible D gene is TRBD1 (6 bases). Trimming took off 4 bases at V and 0 bases at J, with 10 bases between the two ends. The CDR3 runs to 14 residues. Germline V gene lookup returns CDR1 SQVTM and CDR2 ANQGSEA. The CDR3 spells CSVGRDISGNTIYF. CDR3 in DNA: TGCAGCGTTGGGAGGGACATCTCTGGAAACACCATATATTTT.

V is TRBV7-3 and J is TRBJ2-5, with 7 bases identical to TRBD2. The CDR3 has 13 amino acids. J was trimmed by 2 bases and V by 7 bases; bases with no gene match: 4. Per germline, CDR1 SGHTA and CDR2 FQGTGA. Here the CDR3 reads CASTSGAQETQYF. The CDR3 DNA reads as TGTGCCAGCACGAGCGGGGCTCAAGAGACCCAGTACTTC. Drawing the rest from reference TRBV7-3 and TRBJ2-5, the complete variable domain is GAGVSQTPSNKVTEKGKYVELRCDPISGHTALYWYRQSLGQGPEFLIYFQGTGAADDSGLPNDRFFAVRPEGSVSTLKIQRTERGDSAVYLCASTSGAQETQYFGPGTRLLVL.

This clonotype was counted ten times or more. At one end, the junction sequence differs from germline, possibly due to a read error. The chain employs TRBV11-2 and TRBJ1-1; D unclear. This CDR3 is 11 amino acids long. From germline, CDR1 is SGHAT and CDR2 FQNNGV. This CDR3 reads CASSSLFPLGF. The CDR3 DNA reads as TGTGCCAGCAGCTCCCTTTTTCCCCTGGGCTTT.

This chain links TRBV12-3 or TRBV12-4 with TRBJ2-2; TRBD2 might be the D (6 bases). This CDR3 region has 13 residues. The V end lost 6 bases, the J end lost 7 bases, and 12 bases lay between the germline ends. In DNA form, the CDR3 reads TGTGCCAGCAGGGGACTCTGGAACGGGGAGCTGTTTTTT. Translation: CASRGLWNGELFF.

This clonotype was picked up a small number of times. V usage is TRBV9 and J usage is TRBJ1-5; D is perhaps TRBD1 (5 bases). This CDR3 comprises 14 residues. From germline, CDR1 is SGDLS and CDR2 YYNGEE. V shed 7 bases and J shed 0 bases, with 11 bases lying between them. The CDR3 nucleotides are TGTGCCAGCGGGGGGGGGAATAGCAATCAGCCCCAGCATTTT. Its protein product is CASGGGNSNQPQHF.